The 21 T cell receptor beta chains in this list originate from one sample, sequenced in a study of T cell repertoires in cytomegalovirus infection. Antigens of these TCRs are unknown. Using its own MiXCR run on the reads, TCRdb lists one record per CDR3 protein. The sample carries around 750,000 distinct CDR3 sequences, about 31% recorded once. Sequencing used cultured CD8+ T cells from PBMCs, obtained from culture after CMV antigen stimulation. These TCRs come from a human donor in good health (CMV status not recorded). Some clones in this sample may be carry-over from other donors' samples.

This clonotype was detected a few times. The rearrangement links TRBV10-2 to TRBJ2-1, with TRBD2 identical over 7 bases. CDR3 length: 11 residues. Germline trimming cut 6 bases from V and 10 bases from J; bases unmatched to any gene: 3. Germline CDR1 WSHSY, CDR2 SAAADI. The CDR3, as DNA: TGCGCCAGCAGGGGAGGGCGAGAGCAGTTCTTC. Translation gives CASRGGREQFF.

This clonotype has just a few counts. This sequence joins TRBV5-1 and TRBJ2-3; 8 positions agree with TRBD1. This CDR3 comprises 15 residues. CDR1 is SGHRS and CDR2 is YFSETQ in the germline V gene. V shed 4 bases and J 5 bases; nucleotides not matched to a gene: 9. The CDR3 here is CASSTWDRNIDTQYF. The CDR3, as DNA: TGCGCCAGCAGCACCTGGGACAGGAATATAGATACGCAGTATTTT.

The chain is built from TRBV7-6 and TRBJ2-1; TRBD2 agrees at 11 bases. The germline CDR1 and CDR2 sequences are SGHVS and FNYEAQ. V shed 5 bases, J shed 4 bases, and the junction held 7 bases outside the gene matches. The CDR3 length is 16 residues. This CDR3 is CASSKTSGAYYNEQFF. The CDR3 coding sequence is TGTGCCAGCAGCAAGACTAGCGGGGCATATTACAATGAGCAGTTCTTC.

The chain joins TRBV7-8 to TRBJ1-4; D is ambiguous. This CDR3 comprises 14 residues. CDR1 and CDR2 (germline): SGHVS, FQNEAQ. The V end was cut by 4 bases, the J end by 0 bases, with 6 bases between. Here the CDR3 reads CASSSRTTNEKLFF. The CDR3 DNA sequence: TGTGCCAGCAGCTCCAGAACAACTAATGAAAAACTGTTTTTT.

The gene calls are TRBV20-1 and TRBJ1-4; tentative D call: TRBD1 (6 bases). Germline V gene sequence: CDR1 DFQATT, CDR2 SNEGSKA (reference sequence). The CDR3 has 13 amino acids. The ends were cut back, 5 bases at V and 4 bases at J, with 11 bases in the middle. CDR3 protein: CSAGQRLNEKLFF. The CDR3 nucleotides read TGCAGTGCTGGACAGCGACTTAATGAAAAACTGTTTTTT.

The genes are TRBV4-3 and TRBJ2-3; 9 nucleotides agree with TRBD2. This CDR3 comprises 15 residues. Germline V gene data show CDR1 as LGHNA and CDR2 as YSLEER. V dropped 2 bases and J dropped 6; count of bases not matched to a gene: 6. CDR3 nucleotide sequence: TGCGCCAGCAGCCAAACGCGGGGGGGCCATGATACGCAGTATTTT. It translates to CASSQTRGGHDTQYF.

This clonotype was observed a handful of times. This chain connects TRBV12-3 or TRBV12-4 to TRBJ1-1; D is uncertain. This CDR3 contains 13 residues. The V and J ends lost 4 bases and 2 bases respectively, with 8 bases between them. The CDR3, as DNA: TGTGCCAGCAGTTACAACTTTAACACTGAAGCTTTCTTT. This translates into CASSYNFNTEAFF.

Comments on this clonotype: One end of the junction varies from germline; a read error may be responsible. This chain uses TRBV7-4 with TRBJ1-4, with TRBD1 matching 10 bases. CDR1 is SGHVT, CDR2 SQSDAQ, per germline. This CDR3 is 19 amino acids long. The CDR3 coding sequence is TGTGTCAGCAGCTTTGGGACAGGGGCGACACCTGCAACTAATGAAAAACTGTTTTTT. Its translation: CVSSFGTGATPATNEKLFF. Full variable domain (outside the CDR3, taken from reference TRBV7-4 and TRBJ1-4): GAGVSQSPRYKVAKRGRDVALRCDSISGHVTLYWYRQTLGQGSEVLTYSQSDAQRDKSGRPSGRFSAERPERSVSTLKIQRTEQGDSAVYLCVSSFGTGATPATNEKLFFGSGTQLSVL.

The V gene is TRBV10-3, the J gene TRBJ2-3; D may correspond to TRBD1 or TRBD2 (6 bases each). CDR1 is ENHRY, CDR2 SYGVKD, per germline. The CDR3 is 14 amino acids. V lost 10 bases to trimming and J lost 3 bases, with 17 bases between them. This CDR3 reads CATQTGGRTDTQYF. CDR3 nucleotide sequence: TGTGCCACTCAGACCGGGGGCCGGACAGATACGCAGTATTTT.

The rearrangement uses TRBV5-5 and TRBJ2-3; 10 bases align to TRBD2. Losses at the gene ends were 6 bases for V and 2 bases for J; bases not matched to a gene: 12. Looked up from germline, CDR1 is SGHKS and CDR2 is YYEKEE (reference sequence). The CDR3 has 17 residues. The chain's CDR3 is CASNSRGSGGLTDTQYF. The CDR3 nucleotides are TGTGCCAGCAATAGTAGGGGTAGCGGGGGGCTCACAGATACGCAGTATTTT.

This chain joins TRBV28 and TRBJ1-2; the D is unclear. The V and J ends lost 3 bases and 2 bases respectively, with 13 bases between them. This CDR3 has 15 residues. CDR1 is MDHEN and CDR2 is SYDVKM in the germline V gene. CDR3 in amino acids: CASSFPESGNYGYTF. The DNA of the CDR3 is TGTGCCAGCAGTTTCCCAGAATCGGGGAACTATGGCTACACCTTC.

In nucleotides, the CDR3 is TGTGCCACCAGTGGCGGAGTGGCTGGCACTGAAGCTTTCTTT. Amino acids: CATSGGVAGTEAFF. The chain employs TRBV24-1 and TRBJ1-1; D unresolved. CDR1 and CDR2 from the germline V gene are KGHDR and SFDVKD. V lost 5 bases, J lost 4 bases, and 13 bases lay in between. The CDR3 is made up of 14 amino acids.

This rearrangement joins TRBV11-2 to TRBJ2-7; D might be TRBD1 or TRBD2, each matching 5 bases. Looked up from germline, CDR1 is SGHAT and CDR2 is FQNNGV. Trimming cost V 0 bases and J 1 base, with 10 bases left between them. CDR3 length equals 15 residues. As DNA, the CDR3 is TGTGCCAGCAGCTTAGACGGGACCACATCCTACGAGCAGTACTTC. This translates into CASSLDGTTSYEQYF.

This chain links TRBV4-1 with TRBJ2-5, with a tentative D call TRBD2 (5 bases). Germline V CDR1 and CDR2: MGHRA, YSYEKL. This CDR3 spans 14 amino acids. Trimming took 4 bases from V and 1 from J, leaving 10 bases between them. CDR3 nucleotide sequence: TGCGCCAGCAGCCGTTCCGGACTCCAAGAGACCCAGTACTTC. Amino acids: CASSRSGLQETQYF.

This clonotype has ten or more counts. V gene TRBV7-6 combines with J gene TRBJ2-2; D call uncertain. The CDR3 length is 11 residues. Germline lookup yields CDR1 SGHVS and CDR2 FNYEAQ. V lost 2 bases, J lost 7 bases, and 2 bases lay in between. CDR3 protein: CASSLNGELFF. DNA for the CDR3: TGTGCCAGCAGCTTAAACGGGGAGCTGTTTTTT.

CDR3 amino acids: CASSEYYPIPSTFYGYTF. CDR3 coding DNA: TGTGCCAGCAGTGAATATTACCCGATTCCCTCCACCTTCTATGGCTACACCTTC. The chain is built from TRBV25-1 and TRBJ1-2; D gene unclear. Between the trimmed V and J ends, which lost 0 bases and 4 bases, there was a span of 21 bases. The CDR3 loop spans 18 amino acids. CDR1 is MGHDK and CDR2 is SYGVNS in the germline V gene.

This chain uses TRBV27 with TRBJ2-4, with 8 bases that match TRBD1. Germline lookup yields CDR1 MNHEY and CDR2 SMNVEV (reference sequence). V was pared by 6 bases and J by 9 bases, with 1 base of the junction left unmatched. The length of the CDR3 is 11 residues. The CDR3 region is CASRTGVIQYF. DNA of the CDR3: TGTGCCAGCAGGACAGGGGTCATTCAGTACTTC.

V and J are TRBV12-3 or TRBV12-4 and TRBJ1-5; D might be TRBD1 (6 bases). The CDR3 spans 14 residues. The V gene lost 5 bases and the J gene lost 5 bases, with 13 bases spanning the gap. The CDR3 loop is CASSPTGPDQPQHF. The CDR3 bases are TGTGCCAGCAGTCCTACAGGGCCGGATCAGCCCCAGCATTTT.

The CDR3 here is CTAAEYTYNEQFF. The DNA for the CDR3 is TGTACGGCAGCGGAATATACTTACAATGAGCAGTTCTTC. The chain combines TRBV6-6 with TRBJ2-1, with D possibly TRBD2 on 5 matching bases. Per germline, CDR1 MNHNY and CDR2 SVGAGI (reference sequence). The CDR3 length is 13 residues.

This clonotype was counted a few times. V is TRBV7-9 and J is TRBJ2-7, with 9 bases identical to TRBD1. This CDR3 is 14 amino acids long. The V gene's germline CDR1 is SEHNR and CDR2 FQNEAQ (reference sequence). Unmatched junction bases numbered 6, after V lost 4 bases and J lost 5 bases. The chain's CDR3 is CASSSGQGRNEQYV. The CDR3 DNA sequence: TGTGCCAGCAGCTCCGGACAGGGGAGGAACGAGCAGTACGTC.

The CDR3 sequence: CATAAGSYNEQFF. The CDR3 DNA follows: TGTGCCACCGCGGCCGGGTCCTACAATGAGCAGTTCTTC. This rearrangement joins TRBV6-5 to TRBJ2-1; D unclear. Trimming took off 10 bases at V and 1 base at J, with 11 bases between the two ends. The CDR3 is made up of 13 amino acids. From germline, CDR1 is MNHEY and CDR2 SVGAGI.